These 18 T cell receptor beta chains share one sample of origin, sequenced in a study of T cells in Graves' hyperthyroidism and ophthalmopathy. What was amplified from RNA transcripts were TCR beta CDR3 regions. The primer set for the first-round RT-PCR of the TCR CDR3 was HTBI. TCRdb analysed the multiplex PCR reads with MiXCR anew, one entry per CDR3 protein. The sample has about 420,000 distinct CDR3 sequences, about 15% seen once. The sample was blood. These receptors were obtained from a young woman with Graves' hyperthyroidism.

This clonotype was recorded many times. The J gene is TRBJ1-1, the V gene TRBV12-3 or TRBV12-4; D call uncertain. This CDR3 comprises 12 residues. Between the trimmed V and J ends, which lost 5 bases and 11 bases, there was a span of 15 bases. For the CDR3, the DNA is TGTGCCAGCAGTCCGACGAAAAGTTGGGCTTTCTTT. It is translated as CASSPTKSWAFF.

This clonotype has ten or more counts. The CDR3 loop is CASSPPTGTDNYGYTF. In nucleotides, the CDR3 is TGTGCCAGCAGCCCCCCAACCGGGACTGACAACTATGGCTACACCTTC. The rearrangement links TRBV11-2 to TRBJ1-2; TRBD1 might be the D (5 bases). The V end was cut by 5 bases, the J end by 2 bases, with 18 bases between. The CDR3 consists of 16 residues. CDR1 and CDR2 (germline): SGHAT, FQNNGV. The whole variable domain, filled in from reference TRBV11-2 and TRBJ1-2, reads EAGVAQSPRYKIIEKRQSVAFWCNPISGHATLYWYQQILGQGPKLLIQFQNNGVVDDSQLPKDRFSAERLKGVDSTLKIQPAKLEDSAVYLCASSPPTGTDNYGYTFGSGTRLTVV.

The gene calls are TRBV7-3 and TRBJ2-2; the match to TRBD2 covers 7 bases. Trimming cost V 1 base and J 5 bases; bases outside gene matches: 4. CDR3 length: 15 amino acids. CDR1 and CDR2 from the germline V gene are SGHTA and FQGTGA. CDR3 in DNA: TGTGCCAGCAGCTTAAGCGGGAGTTTTACCGGGGAGCTGTTTTTT. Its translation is CASSLSGSFTGELFF.

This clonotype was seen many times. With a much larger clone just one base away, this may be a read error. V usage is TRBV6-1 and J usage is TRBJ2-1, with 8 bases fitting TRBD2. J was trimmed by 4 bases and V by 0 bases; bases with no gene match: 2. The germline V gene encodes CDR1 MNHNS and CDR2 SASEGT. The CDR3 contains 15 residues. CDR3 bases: TGTGCCAGCAGTGAAGCTAGCGGGGTGTACAATGAGCAGTTCTTC. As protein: CASSEASGVYNEQFF.

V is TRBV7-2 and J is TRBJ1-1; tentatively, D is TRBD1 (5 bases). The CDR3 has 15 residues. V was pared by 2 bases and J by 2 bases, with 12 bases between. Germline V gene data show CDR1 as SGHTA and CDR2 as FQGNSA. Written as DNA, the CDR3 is TGTGCCAGCAGCTTAACAGGCCAGACTAACACTGAAGCTTTCTTT. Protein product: CASSLTGQTNTEAFF.

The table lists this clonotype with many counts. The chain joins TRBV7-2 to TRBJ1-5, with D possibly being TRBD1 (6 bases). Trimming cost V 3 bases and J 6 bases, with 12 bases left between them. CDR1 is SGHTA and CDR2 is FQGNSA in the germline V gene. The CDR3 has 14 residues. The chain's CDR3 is CASSFTGQGQPQHF. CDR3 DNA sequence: TGTGCCAGCAGCTTTACAGGGCAGGGTCAGCCCCAGCATTTT.

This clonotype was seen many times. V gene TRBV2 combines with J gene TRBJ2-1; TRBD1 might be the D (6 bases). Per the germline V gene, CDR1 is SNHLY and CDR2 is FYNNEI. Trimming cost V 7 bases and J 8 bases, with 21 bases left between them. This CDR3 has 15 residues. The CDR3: CASTQIGRGVDEQFF. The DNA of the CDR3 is TGTGCCAGCACCCAAATCGGCAGGGGTGTCGATGAGCAGTTCTTC.

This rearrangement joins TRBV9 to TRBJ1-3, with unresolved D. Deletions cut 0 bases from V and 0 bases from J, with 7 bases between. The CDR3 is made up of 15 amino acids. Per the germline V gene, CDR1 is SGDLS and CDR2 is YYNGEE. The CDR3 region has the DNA TGTGCCAGCAGCGTAGAGGCCGACTCTGGAAACACCATATATTTT. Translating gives CASSVEADSGNTIYF.

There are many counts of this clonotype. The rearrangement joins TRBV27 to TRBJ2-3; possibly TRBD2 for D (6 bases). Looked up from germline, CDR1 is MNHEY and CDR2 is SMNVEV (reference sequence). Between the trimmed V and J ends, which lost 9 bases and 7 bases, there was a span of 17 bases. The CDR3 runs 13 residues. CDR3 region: CASRTGVFNTQYF. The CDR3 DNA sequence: TGTGCCAGTAGGACGGGGGTATTCAATACGCAGTATTTT.

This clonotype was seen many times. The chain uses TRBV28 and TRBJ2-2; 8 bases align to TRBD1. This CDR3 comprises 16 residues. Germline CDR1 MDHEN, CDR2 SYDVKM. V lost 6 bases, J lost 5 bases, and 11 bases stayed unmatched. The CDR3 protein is CASRPHQGAETGELFF. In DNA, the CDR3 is TGTGCCAGCAGACCGCATCAGGGGGCGGAAACCGGGGAGCTGTTTTTT.

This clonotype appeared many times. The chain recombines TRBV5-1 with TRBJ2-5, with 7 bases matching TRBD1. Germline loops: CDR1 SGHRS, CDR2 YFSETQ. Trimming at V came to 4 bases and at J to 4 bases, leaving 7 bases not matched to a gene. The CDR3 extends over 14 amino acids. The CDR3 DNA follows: TGCGCCAGCAGCCTGCCGGGACAGATAGAGACCCAGTACTTC. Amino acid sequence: CASSLPGQIETQYF.

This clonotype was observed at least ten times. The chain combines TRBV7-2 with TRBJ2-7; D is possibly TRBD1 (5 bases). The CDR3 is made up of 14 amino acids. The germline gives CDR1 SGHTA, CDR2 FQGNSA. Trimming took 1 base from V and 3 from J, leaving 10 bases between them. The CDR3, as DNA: TGTGCCAGCAGCTTAGAGGGGCGGCTCTACGAGCAGTACTTC. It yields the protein CASSLEGRLYEQYF.

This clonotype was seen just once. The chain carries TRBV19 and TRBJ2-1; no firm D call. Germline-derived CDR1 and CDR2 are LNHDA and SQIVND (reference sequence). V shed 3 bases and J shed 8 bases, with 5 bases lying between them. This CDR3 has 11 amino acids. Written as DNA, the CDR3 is TGTGCCAGTAGTATTCGATATGAGCAGTTCTTC. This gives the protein CASSIRYEQFF.

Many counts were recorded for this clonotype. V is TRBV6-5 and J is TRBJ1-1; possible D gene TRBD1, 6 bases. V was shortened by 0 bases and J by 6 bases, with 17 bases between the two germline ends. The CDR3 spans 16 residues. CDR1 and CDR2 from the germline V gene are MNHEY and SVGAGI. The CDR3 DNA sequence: TGTGCCAGCAGTTACTCGAACAACAGGAGACAGGCTGAAGCTTTCTTT. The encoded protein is CASSYSNNRRQAEAFF.

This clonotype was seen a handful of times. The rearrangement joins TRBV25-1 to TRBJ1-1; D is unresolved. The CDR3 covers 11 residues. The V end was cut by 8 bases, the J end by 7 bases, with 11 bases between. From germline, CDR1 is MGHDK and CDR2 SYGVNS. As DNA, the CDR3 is TGTGCCAGCGGCCGGAGCAGTGAAGCTTTCTTT. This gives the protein CASGRSSEAFF.

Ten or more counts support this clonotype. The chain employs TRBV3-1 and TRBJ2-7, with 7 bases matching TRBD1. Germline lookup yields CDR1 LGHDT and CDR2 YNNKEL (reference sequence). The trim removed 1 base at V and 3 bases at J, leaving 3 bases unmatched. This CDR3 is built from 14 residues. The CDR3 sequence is CASSQGGGVYEQYF. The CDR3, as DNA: TGTGCCAGCAGCCAAGGAGGGGGCGTCTACGAGCAGTACTTC.

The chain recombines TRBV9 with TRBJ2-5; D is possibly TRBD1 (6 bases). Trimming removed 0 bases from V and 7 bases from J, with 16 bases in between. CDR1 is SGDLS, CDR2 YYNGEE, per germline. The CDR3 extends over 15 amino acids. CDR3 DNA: TGTGCCAGCAGCGTAGCTAATTTACAAGGGGGGACCCAGTACTTC. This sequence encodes CASSVANLQGGTQYF.

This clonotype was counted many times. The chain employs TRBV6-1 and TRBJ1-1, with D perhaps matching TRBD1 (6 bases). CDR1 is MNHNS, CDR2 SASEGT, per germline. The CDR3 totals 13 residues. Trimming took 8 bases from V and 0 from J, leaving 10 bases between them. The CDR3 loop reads CASRGDMNTEAFF. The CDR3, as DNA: TGTGCCAGCCGAGGGGACATGAACACTGAAGCTTTCTTT.